This T cell receptor beta chain was profiled in a study of cytomegalovirus exposure and HLA in healthy donors. General study findings and limits: More clonal expansion characterized HLA-associated TCR beta chains than equally common others in a later analysis. A list of 150 to 200 TCR beta chains associated with cytomegalovirus was given. Reports state that TCR beta sequences accurately predicted most subjects' HLA-A and HLA-B alleles.

PCR amplification relied on 60 Vbeta primers (plus 13 Jbeta primers). Assay used: immunoSEQ multiplex PCR; TCRdb lists only in-frame clones, some missing. Here the sample spans 95,000 to 150,000 clones, 70% to 80% being singletons. The sample holds one count of this clone. The antigen remains unidentified. Germline-derived CDR1 and CDR2 are SGHDN and FVKESK. The CDR3 loop spans 18 amino acids. With 0 bases clipped from V and 4 bases from J, the junction kept 12 bases outside the gene matches. Donors were ostensibly healthy at sampling, although undocumented immune exposures were probable. Material: PBMCs. The sequence derives from a woman aged 50 to 65 in good health and CMV-seropositive. The genes are TRBV14 and TRBJ1-1, with 9 bases aligning to TRBD1. The CDR3 coding sequence is TGTGCCAGCAGCCAAGATCGGCGGGGGACAGGGACGGTCACTGAAGCTTTCTTT. It specifies CASSQDRRGTGTVTEAFF.